Described below is a single T cell receptor (beta chain) sequence and its context. What it binds is not known. This entry belongs to a study of cytomegalovirus exposure and HLA in healthy donors. General observations from the study: It was reported that the classifier diagnosed cytomegalovirus status with high specificity and sensitivity in both the original and validation cohorts. HLA restriction was apparent for most CMV-associated TCR beta chains in a later analysis.

The CDR3 length is 15 residues. V lost 3 bases to trimming and J lost 6 bases; unmatched junction nucleotides: 4. Germline lookup yields CDR1 SGHDT and CDR2 YYEEEE. The PCR had 60 Vbeta and 13 Jbeta primers. Repertoires were generated with immunoSEQ multiplex PCR, while TCRdb's copy carries only in-frame clones and drops some. This table has 99,000 or so clones, around three quarters appearing once. The sequencing input was PBMCs. This sequence originates from a woman aged 18-29 years in good health and CMV-seropositive. V is TRBV5-6 and J is TRBJ1-5, with TRBD1 identical over 12 bases. The CDR3 is CASSYGTGGIQPQHF. The DNA of the CDR3 is TGTGCCAGCAGCTACGGGACAGGGGGCATTCAGCCCCAGCATTTT.